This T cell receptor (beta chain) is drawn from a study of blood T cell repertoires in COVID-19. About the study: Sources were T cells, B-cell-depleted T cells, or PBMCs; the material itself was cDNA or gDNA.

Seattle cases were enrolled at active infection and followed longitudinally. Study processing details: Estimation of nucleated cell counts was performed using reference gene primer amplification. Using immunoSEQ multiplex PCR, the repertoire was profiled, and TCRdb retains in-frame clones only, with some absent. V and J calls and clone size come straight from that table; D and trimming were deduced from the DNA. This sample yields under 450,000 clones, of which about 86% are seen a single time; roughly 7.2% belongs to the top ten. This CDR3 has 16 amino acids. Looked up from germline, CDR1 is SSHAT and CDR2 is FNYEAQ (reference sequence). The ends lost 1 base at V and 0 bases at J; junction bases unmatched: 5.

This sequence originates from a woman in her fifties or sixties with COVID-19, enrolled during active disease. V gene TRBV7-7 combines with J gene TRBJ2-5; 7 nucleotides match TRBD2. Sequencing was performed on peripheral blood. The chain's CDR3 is CASSLGTRGYQETQYF. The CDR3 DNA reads TGTGCCAGCAGCTTAGGGACTAGAGGGTACCAAGAGACCCAGTACTTC.